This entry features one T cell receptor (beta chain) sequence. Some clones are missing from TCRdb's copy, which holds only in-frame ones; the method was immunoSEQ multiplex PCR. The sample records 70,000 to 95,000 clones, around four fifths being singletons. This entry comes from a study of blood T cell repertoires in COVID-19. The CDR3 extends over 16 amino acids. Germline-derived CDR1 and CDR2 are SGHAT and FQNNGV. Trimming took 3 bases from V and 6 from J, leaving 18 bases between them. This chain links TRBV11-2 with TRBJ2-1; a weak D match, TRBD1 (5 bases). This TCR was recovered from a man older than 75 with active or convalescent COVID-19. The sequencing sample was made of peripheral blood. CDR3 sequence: CASSFSSGGAGNEQFF. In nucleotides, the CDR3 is TGTGCCAGCAGCTTCTCGAGTGGTGGGGCTGGCAATGAGCAGTTCTTC.